This T cell receptor (beta chain) is from a study of blood T cells in healthy people across ages. Study in general: The capture of about one barcoded beta molecule per two T cells was achieved by template switching. Regarding the study as a whole: It was held that diversity estimates obtained from one million T cells represented underestimates. Across the age range, TCR beta diversity per million T cells fell in a roughly linear way.

J gave up 3 bases and V 3 bases, and 10 bases lay outside the gene matches. Germline V lookup: CDR1 SGDLS, CDR2 YYNGEE. The CDR3 consists of 16 residues. Comment on this clonotype: Its antigen remains unidentified.

The authors ran a second PCR of about 6 to 11 cycles using a sample-barcoded 5' primer and a J-beta primer mix. Every cDNA was tagged by a template-switch adaptor with 12 random nucleotides. Each CDR3 protein gets one entry after TCRdb re-called the 5' RACE reads with MiXCR. The sample has 350,000 to 450,000 distinct CDR3 sequences, 50% to 60% seen once. The rearrangement uses TRBV9 and TRBJ2-3; 7 nucleotides agree with TRBD1. The receptor comes from a man between 60 and 70 years old in good health. Sequenced input: blood. The CDR3 DNA follows: TGTGCCAGCAGCGCCATAGTAGGGGGCGGAACAGATACGCAGTATTTT. Amino acid sequence: CASSAIVGGGTDTQYF.